This passage covers 25 T cell receptor beta chains from one sample sequenced in a study of response to subunit inactivated influenza vaccine listed by TCRdb under 2018. Libraries were built with RT-PCR. The listed sequencing device is Illumina HiSeq 2500. TCRdb reprocessing: public reads trimmed at Q25 with fastp, clones called with MiXCR, in-frame beta chains kept. Under each unique CDR3 protein, matching rows form one entry showing the most common genes and DNA. The sample profile shows 150,000 to 200,000 distinct CDR3 sequences; 9.5% to 13% of them were found once. The ten largest clones add up to over 10% of the sample. The sample's time point, from its label and the paper: around 42 days after influenza vaccine administration. Sequenced material: non-naive T cells sorted from PBMCs, taken 45 days after vaccination. Per the publication, the cell subset or site label means: memory T cell fraction. The receptor source for this set is a man aged 45-65 years who received an inactivated influenza vaccine. Donor details come from another sample of the same person, matched by shared clones.

The genes are TRBV7-2 and TRBJ2-7; D is perhaps TRBD1 (5 bases). V was clipped by 0 bases and J by 6 bases, with 15 bases between them. Germline CDR1 SGHTA, CDR2 FQGNSA. The CDR3 has 15 residues. CDR3 protein: CASSLAESRAGEQYF. The CDR3 coding sequence is TGTGCCAGCAGCTTAGCGGAATCCAGGGCCGGCGAGCAGTACTTC.

This clonotype was seen only a few times. The chain uses TRBV2 and TRBJ2-3, with D possibly being TRBD2 (5 bases). The CDR3 is 12 amino acids. Germline values: CDR1 SNHLY, CDR2 FYNNEI. Trimming took 6 bases from V and 3 from J, leaving 7 bases between them. CDR3 protein: CASSGITDTQYF. The DNA for the CDR3 is TGTGCCAGCAGCGGGATTACAGATACGCAGTATTTT. Variable domain in full (rest from reference TRBV2 and TRBJ2-3): EPEVTQTPSHQVTQMGQEVILRCVPISNHLYFYWYRQILGQKVEFLVSFYNNEISEKSEIFDDQFSVERPDGSNFTLKIRSTKLEDSAMYFCASSGITDTQYFGPGTRLTVL.

The V and J genes are TRBV29-1 and TRBJ2-2; 8 bases align to TRBD1. V was pared by 6 bases and J by 3 bases, with 12 bases of the junction left unmatched. This CDR3 spans 16 amino acids. CDR1 is SQVTM and CDR2 is ANQGSEA in the germline V gene. The CDR3: CSVPRPGQGYTGELFF. The CDR3 DNA reads TGCAGCGTCCCAAGGCCAGGACAGGGTTACACCGGGGAGCTGTTTTTT.

This clonotype was seen at least ten times. The rearrangement uses TRBV20-1 and TRBJ2-7, with 8 bases fitting TRBD2. CDR3 size: 15 residues. Germline V CDR1 and CDR2: DFQATT, SNEGSKA (reference sequence). With 3 bases clipped from V and 6 bases from J, the junction kept 13 bases outside the gene matches. The CDR3 is CSASPPRREGLEQYF. The CDR3 DNA is TGCAGTGCTAGCCCCCCCCGACGGGAGGGCCTCGAGCAGTACTTC.

The chain joins TRBV7-2 to TRBJ1-2, with D possibly being TRBD1 (5 bases). Germline lookup yields CDR1 SGHTA and CDR2 FQGNSA. Between the trimmed V and J ends, which lost 10 bases and 7 bases, there was a span of 16 bases. The CDR3 totals 12 residues. The CDR3 is CAITTGYGGYTF. DNA for the CDR3: TGTGCCATCACTACAGGTTATGGTGGCTACACCTTC. Complete variable domain (other parts from reference TRBV7-2 and TRBJ1-2): GAGVSQSPSNKVTEKGKDVELRCDPISGHTALYWYRQSLGQGLEFLIYFQGNSAPDKSGLPSDRFSAERTGGSVSTLTIQRTQQEDSAVYLCAITTGYGGYTFGSGTRLTVV.

This clonotype was counted a few times. This rearrangement joins TRBV20-1 to TRBJ1-1, with D maybe TRBD1 (5 bases). CDR1 and CDR2 (germline): DFQATT, SNEGSKA (reference sequence). The CDR3 consists of 14 residues. Trimming removed 0 bases from V and 1 base from J, with 9 bases in between. This CDR3 is CSARDRGRNTEAFF. The CDR3 DNA is TGCAGTGCTAGAGATAGGGGACGGAACACTGAAGCTTTCTTT.

V gene TRBV12-3 or TRBV12-4 combines with J gene TRBJ2-5; D perhaps matches TRBD1 (6 bases). The V and J ends lost 1 base and 4 bases respectively, with 16 bases between them. This CDR3 contains 16 residues. In nucleotides, the CDR3 is TGTGCCAGCAGTTTAGGCCCCCCAGGGGAGTCAGAGACCCAGTACTTC. Amino acid sequence: CASSLGPPGESETQYF.

This clonotype was seen ten or more times. This chain joins TRBV7-8 and TRBJ1-4, with D uncertain. CDR3 length: 15 residues. Per the germline V gene, CDR1 is SGHVS and CDR2 is FQNEAQ. Trimming cost V 5 bases and J 7 bases, with 17 bases left between them. In nucleotides, the CDR3 is TGTGCCAGCAGCACCCCGACGGGAATGGCTGAAAAACTGTTTTTT. The encoded protein is CASSTPTGMAEKLFF. The full variable domain, with the rest looked up from reference TRBV7-8 and TRBJ1-4, is GAGVSQSPRYKVAKRGQDVALRCDPISGHVSLFWYQQALGQGPEFLTYFQNEAQLDKSGLPSDRFFAERPEGSVSTLKIQRTQQEDSAVYLCASSTPTGMAEKLFFGSGTQLSVL.

The V call is TRBV27, the J call TRBJ2-7; 8 bases line up with TRBD1. Trimming cost V 2 bases and J 5 bases; bases outside gene matches: 2. This CDR3 comprises 13 residues. Germline values: CDR1 MNHEY, CDR2 SMNVEV (reference sequence). The CDR3 DNA reads as TGTGCCAGCAGTTTAAGACAGGGGAACGAGCAGTACTTC. The encoded protein is CASSLRQGNEQYF.

This clonotype was seen repeatedly, ten times or more. The V call is TRBV12-3 or TRBV12-4, the J call TRBJ2-2; D call uncertain. V shed 3 bases and J shed 0 bases, with 8 bases lying between them. CDR3 length equals 15 residues. The CDR3 sequence: CASSLAAANTGELFF. The CDR3 DNA is TGTGCCAGCAGTTTGGCGGCGGCGAACACCGGGGAGCTGTTTTTT.

This clonotype has ten or more counts. The chain has TRBV6-2 or TRBV6-3 and TRBJ1-5, with no clear D. The germline V gene encodes CDR1 MNHEY and CDR2 SVGEGT. The V end lost 3 bases, the J end lost 0 bases, and 21 bases lay between the germline ends. The CDR3 runs to 19 residues. CDR3 in amino acids: CASSYIGPAVIYSNQPQHF. The DNA of the CDR3 is TGTGCCAGCAGTTATATAGGTCCGGCGGTCATCTATAGCAATCAGCCCCAGCATTTT.

This clonotype came up once. This rearrangement joins TRBV6-5 to TRBJ2-6; 7 nucleotides agree with TRBD1. The germline V gene has CDR1 MNHEY and CDR2 SVGAGI. Trimming at V came to 5 bases and at J to 0 bases, leaving 7 bases not matched to a gene. The CDR3 contains 17 residues. The CDR3 spells CASSNRGFYSGANVLTF. CDR3 coding DNA: TGTGCCAGCAGTAACAGGGGCTTTTACTCTGGGGCCAACGTCCTGACTTTC.

This clonotype was seen many times. The genes are TRBV6-2 or TRBV6-3 and TRBJ2-1; 12 bases agree with TRBD2. CDR3 length: 17 amino acids. J was trimmed by 8 bases and V by 2 bases; bases with no gene match: 10. In germline, CDR1 is MNHEY, CDR2 SVGEGT. The CDR3 is CASSYPSGRAGRYEQFF. The DNA for the CDR3 is TGTGCCAGCAGTTACCCTAGCGGGAGGGCCGGGAGATATGAGCAGTTCTTC.

This clonotype showed up just a few times. J is TRBJ2-3 and V is TRBV6-4; D possibly corresponds to TRBD2 (6 bases). Between the trimmed V and J ends, which lost 3 bases and 3 bases, there was a span of 13 bases. This CDR3 region has 15 residues. Germline assignment: CDR1 MRHNA and CDR2 SNTAGT. The CDR3 nucleotides are TGTGCCAGCAGTGAATACGGGAGACTTACAGATACGCAGTATTTT. Protein: CASSEYGRLTDTQYF.

The chain carries TRBV7-9 and TRBJ2-2; D is tentatively TRBD1 or TRBD2 (6 bases each). Germline loops: CDR1 SEHNR, CDR2 FQNEAQ (reference sequence). The CDR3 spans 16 residues. Trimming took 5 bases from V and 4 from J, leaving 17 bases between them. This CDR3 reads CASSKGDFTATGELFF. In nucleotides, the CDR3 is TGTGCCAGCAGCAAGGGGGACTTTACAGCCACCGGGGAGCTGTTTTTT.

In this sample, this clonotype turned up a few times. This chain joins TRBV20-1 and TRBJ2-5, with a tentative D call TRBD1 (5 bases). The CDR3 loop spans 13 amino acids. Trimming pared 3 bases from V and 4 bases from J, leaving 12 bases between. CDR1 is DFQATT and CDR2 is SNEGSKA in the germline V gene (reference sequence). The CDR3 sequence is CSASRTRAETQYF. The CDR3 bases are TGCAGTGCTAGCCGGACCAGGGCAGAGACCCAGTACTTC.

This clonotype was seen repeatedly, ten times or more. The rearrangement links TRBV27 to TRBJ2-3; D may be TRBD2 (6 bases). V lost 6 bases and J 4 bases, leaving 14 bases between the germline ends. The CDR3 is 14 amino acids. Looked up from germline, CDR1 is MNHEY and CDR2 is SMNVEV (reference sequence). Written as DNA, the CDR3 is TGTGCCAGCAGGCGATTAGCGGAGTCAGATACGCAGTATTTT. This gives the protein CASRRLAESDTQYF.

A few counts support this clonotype. V is TRBV3-1 and J is TRBJ2-1; D not certain. The CDR3 has 18 amino acids. CDR1 and CDR2 (germline): LGHDT, YNNKEL (reference sequence). V was shortened by 0 bases and J by 0 bases, with 15 bases between the two germline ends. This CDR3 reads CASSQEYSGRSSYNEQFF. The CDR3 bases are TGTGCCAGCAGCCAAGAATATTCGGGCCGAAGCTCCTACAATGAGCAGTTCTTC.

The genes are TRBV6-2 or TRBV6-3 and TRBJ2-7; TRBD2 might be the D (7 bases). Per the germline V gene, CDR1 is MNHEY and CDR2 is SVGEGT. The CDR3 contains 14 residues. V lost 4 bases and J 2 bases, leaving 12 bases between the germline ends. CDR3 region: CASSSQGRAYEQYF. The CDR3 nucleotides read TGTGCCAGCAGTTCCCAGGGGAGGGCCTACGAGCAGTACTTC.

This clonotype was detected many times. The genes are TRBV10-3 and TRBJ1-6, with 7 bases identical to TRBD1. CDR1 and CDR2 from the germline V gene are ENHRY and SYGVKD. J was trimmed by 9 bases and V by 9 bases; bases with no gene match: 8. This CDR3 has 13 residues. The CDR3 DNA follows: TGTGCCATACGGACAGGAGGGAGTTCACCCCTCCACTTT. This gives the protein CAIRTGGSSPLHF.

This clonotype has a count of ten or more. The gene calls are TRBV5-5 and TRBJ2-3; no clear D. V was pared by 4 bases and J by 4 bases, with 7 bases between. The germline gives CDR1 SGHKS, CDR2 YYEKEE (reference sequence). This CDR3 is 12 amino acids long. The CDR3 nucleotides are TGTGCCAGCAGCCCCGATGCAGATACGCAGTATTTT. It yields the protein CASSPDADTQYF.

CDR3 sequence: CASSESAGRTSPLHF. The CDR3 DNA is TGCGCCAGCAGTGAGTCGGCGGGGCGGACTTCACCCCTCCACTTT. The chain uses TRBV10-2 and TRBJ1-6; maybe TRBD1 (5 bases). V lost 0 bases and J lost 9, with 12 bases in between. This CDR3 has 15 amino acids. CDR1 and CDR2 from the germline V gene are WSHSY and SAAADI.

This clonotype has only a few counts. The chain joins TRBV20-1 to TRBJ2-6; the D is unclear. Per the germline V gene, CDR1 is DFQATT and CDR2 is SNEGSKA (reference sequence). The CDR3 is 14 residues long. V was trimmed by 3 bases and J by 0 bases, leaving 6 bases between them. The chain's CDR3 is CSASPTSGANVLTF. CDR3 DNA: TGCAGTGCTAGTCCCACCTCTGGGGCCAACGTCCTGACTTTC.

This clonotype occurred many times. The chain combines TRBV5-1 with TRBJ2-2, with D possibly being TRBD2 (6 bases). The CDR3 loop spans 15 amino acids. Trimming took 5 bases from V and 2 from J, leaving 13 bases between them. Germline lookup yields CDR1 SGHRS and CDR2 YFSETQ. CDR3 sequence reads: CASSYGTGNTGELFF. For the CDR3, the DNA is TGCGCCAGCAGTTATGGGACTGGCAACACCGGGGAGCTGTTTTTT.

This clonotype was detected only a few times. The chain employs TRBV15 and TRBJ2-2; 9 nucleotides match TRBD2. Germline CDR1 reads LNHNV; CDR2 reads YYDKDF (reference sequence). After removal of 0 bases from V and 6 bases from J, the junction contained 8 bases not matched to a gene. CDR3 length: 17 amino acids. CDR3 sequence: CATSRDRREGFSGELFF. The CDR3 nucleotides read TGTGCCACCAGCAGAGATCGGCGGGAGGGATTTTCCGGGGAGCTGTTTTTT.